One and the same sample provided the 26 T cell receptor beta chains below, sequenced in a study of cytomegalovirus exposure and HLA in healthy donors (dated by TCRdb to 2017 to 2019). Library construction relied on the immunoSEQ multiplex PCR assay. A mixture of 60 forward primers for TCR Vbeta segments and 13 reverse primers for TCR Jbeta segments was used in the multiplex PCR. TCRdb's version of the immuneACCESS table is confined to in-frame rearrangements and falls short of the full clone set. An unresolved V gene accounts for under half of the shortfall where checked; the remainder is of unknown origin. The sample yields approximately 160,000 clones; roughly four fifths were counted once. The top ten clones comprise around 1.5% of the sample. Sequencing was carried out using PBMCs. The receptors come from a man in his forties in good health and CMV-seronegative.

The rearrangement joins TRBV29-1 to TRBJ1-2; D possibly corresponds to TRBD1 (5 bases). This CDR3 comprises 11 residues. V was trimmed by 4 bases and J by 3 bases, leaving 6 bases between them. Germline assignment: CDR1 SQVTM and CDR2 ANQGSEA. The CDR3 loop reads CSVGGDYGYTF. CDR3 in DNA: TGCAGCGTTGGGGGGGACTATGGCTACACCTTC.

This clone was recorded only once. The chain recombines TRBV6-1 with TRBJ2-3, with D perhaps TRBD1 (6 bases). V gave up 2 bases and J gave up 1 base, with 13 bases separating them. The CDR3 totals 16 residues. The germline gives CDR1 MNHNS, CDR2 SASEGT. The CDR3 reads CASSEWTALRTDTQYF. DNA of the CDR3: TGTGCCAGCAGTGAATGGACAGCCCTCCGCACAGATACGCAGTATTTT.

This clone was seen only a few times. The gene calls are TRBV30 and TRBJ2-1, with D possibly TRBD2 on 6 matching bases. Germline V gives CDR1 GTSNPN, CDR2 SVGIG (reference sequence). V shed 1 base and J shed 4 bases, with 20 bases lying between them. CDR3 size: 17 residues. This chain's CDR3 is CAWSGIGPRGPYNEQFF. CDR3 nucleotide sequence: TGTGCCTGGAGTGGGATAGGGCCGCGGGGACCTTACAATGAGCAGTTCTTC.

The chain carries TRBV7-9 and TRBJ2-5; the match to TRBD2 covers 7 bases. Looked up from germline, CDR1 is SEHNR and CDR2 is FQNEAQ (reference sequence). J lost 5 bases, V lost 2 bases, and 11 bases had no gene match. CDR3 length: 16 residues. The CDR3 spells CASSLRMGEGSETQYF. CDR3 coding DNA: TGTGCCAGCAGCTTAAGAATGGGGGAGGGGTCGGAGACCCAGTACTTC.

The V call is TRBV27, the J call TRBJ2-7; tentatively, D is TRBD1 (6 bases). The CDR3 is made up of 13 amino acids. Trimming removed 2 bases from V and 3 bases from J, with 8 bases in between. Germline CDR1 MNHEY, CDR2 SMNVEV (reference sequence). The CDR3 here is CASSLIGGYEQYF. The DNA of the CDR3 is TGTGCCAGCAGTTTAATAGGGGGCTACGAGCAGTACTTC.

The chain has TRBV5-1 and TRBJ2-5; TRBD1 aligns across 9 bases. J was trimmed by 0 bases and V by 6 bases; bases with no gene match: 6. Germline V gene lookup returns CDR1 SGHRS and CDR2 YFSETQ. The CDR3 is 15 amino acids. The DNA of the CDR3 is TGCGCCAGCACCTCCGGACAGGGGAACCAAGAGACCCAGTACTTC. As protein: CASTSGQGNQETQYF.

The genes are TRBV18 and TRBJ2-7, with 11 bases aligning to TRBD2. V lost 5 bases and J lost 2; bases outside the gene matches: 5. The length of the CDR3 is 15 residues. Germline V lookup: CDR1 KGHSH, CDR2 LQKENI. The CDR3 DNA is TGTGCCAGCTCAACTACTAGCGGGGGAGCCTACGAGCAGTACTTC. The encoded protein is CASSTTSGGAYEQYF.

The V and J genes are TRBV6-5 and TRBJ2-1; maybe TRBD2 (6 bases). The CDR3 has 13 amino acids. The V gene lost 6 bases and the J gene lost 6 bases, with 12 bases spanning the gap. Germline CDR1 reads MNHEY; CDR2 reads SVGAGI. CDR3 amino acids: CASRRGGGNEQFF. CDR3 coding DNA: TGTGCCAGCAGGCGGGGTGGGGGCAATGAGCAGTTCTTC.

Comments on this clone: The junction departs from the called germline gene at one end, perhaps through a read error. V is TRBV7-9 and J is TRBJ1-1; D is possibly TRBD1 (6 bases). The CDR3 has 12 amino acids. CDR1 and CDR2 from the germline V gene are SEHNR and FQNEAQ (reference sequence). The CDR3 spells CSSSFRQDGAFF. The CDR3 DNA is TGTTCCAGCAGCTTTCGACAGGACGGAGCTTTCTTT.

J is TRBJ2-2 and V is TRBV2; the match to TRBD2 covers 12 bases. CDR3 size: 15 residues. CDR1 is SNHLY, CDR2 FYNNEI, per germline. Trimming cost V 7 bases and J 5 bases; bases outside gene matches: 5. The CDR3 loop reads CASIYGTSGTGELFF. In DNA form, the CDR3 reads TGTGCCAGCATTTACGGGACTAGCGGGACCGGGGAGCTGTTTTTT.

V and J are TRBV30 and TRBJ2-5, with D maybe TRBD2 (6 bases). This CDR3 contains 15 residues. Germline V gives CDR1 GTSNPN, CDR2 SVGIG (reference sequence). Trimming took 0 bases from V and 5 from J, leaving 16 bases between them. The CDR3 protein is CAWSVGRINRETQYF. The CDR3 DNA is TGTGCCTGGAGTGTAGGGAGGATAAATAGGGAGACCCAGTACTTC.

This chain uses TRBV5-1 with TRBJ2-6; D gene ambiguous. Germline CDR1 and CDR2: SGHRS and YFSETQ. There are 16 residues in the CDR3. Between the trimmed V and J ends, which lost 2 bases and 4 bases, there was a span of 13 bases. The DNA for the CDR3 is TGCGCCAGCAGCTTCCCCTACCAGGCCGGGGCCAACGTCCTGACTTTC. Translating gives CASSFPYQAGANVLTF.

The rearrangement uses TRBV11-2 and TRBJ2-1; 12 bases are shared with TRBD2. CDR1 and CDR2 from the germline V gene are SGHAT and FQNNGV. The CDR3 extends over 14 amino acids. The V segment lost 5 bases and the J segment 15 bases; nucleotides outside the gene matches: 11. This CDR3 is CASSPGRTSGNLFF. For the CDR3, the DNA is TGTGCCAGCAGCCCCGGGAGGACTAGCGGGAATTTGTTCTTC.

CDR3 bases: TGTGCCAGTAGTATCACAGTAGACTATGGCTACACCTTC. It is translated as CASSITVDYGYTF. This rearrangement joins TRBV19 to TRBJ1-2; D unresolved. Trimming removed 3 bases from V and 3 bases from J, with 8 bases in between. Germline CDR1 and CDR2: LNHDA and SQIVND (reference sequence). This CDR3 has 13 amino acids. Supplemented by reference TRBV19 and TRBJ1-2, the full variable domain reads DGGITQSPKYLFRKEGQNVTLSCEQNLNHDAMYWYRQDPGQGLRLIYYSQIVNDFQKGDIAEGYSVSREKKESFPLTVTSAQKNPTAFYLCASSITVDYGYTFGSGTRLTVV.

The chain couples TRBV28 to TRBJ1-2; TRBD1 is a possible D gene (6 bases). The V and J ends lost 4 bases and 6 bases respectively, with 12 bases between them. This CDR3 comprises 13 residues. CDR1 is MDHEN, CDR2 SYDVKM, per germline. The CDR3 region is CASSYRAGDGYTF. CDR3 DNA sequence: TGTGCCAGCAGTTACCGGGCAGGGGATGGCTACACCTTC.

This clone was detected only once. The gene calls are TRBV30 and TRBJ2-7, with D perhaps matching TRBD2 (6 bases). Germline V gene data show CDR1 as GTSNPN and CDR2 as SVGIG (reference sequence). Deletions cut 0 bases from V and 6 bases from J, with 12 bases between. The CDR3 has 13 residues. This chain's CDR3 is CAWSVRGGTEQYF. The CDR3 region has the DNA TGTGCCTGGAGTGTACGAGGAGGGACCGAGCAGTACTTC.

The gene calls are TRBV2 and TRBJ2-7; TRBD2 matches 7 bases. This CDR3 spans 17 amino acids. The germline gives CDR1 SNHLY, CDR2 FYNNEI. The V gene end was trimmed by 6 bases and the J gene end by 0 bases; junction bases not matched to a gene: 14. DNA of the CDR3: TGTGCCAGCAGGAGCCCCTGGAGCGGGGCGTCCTCCTACGAGCAGTACTTC. It encodes CASRSPWSGASSYEQYF.

In this sample, this clone turned up a few times. The V gene is TRBV7-2, the J gene TRBJ1-2; D perhaps matches TRBD1 (5 bases). Germline-derived CDR1 and CDR2 are SGHTA and FQGNSA. The length of the CDR3 is 15 residues. Trimming took off 3 bases at V and 8 bases at J, with 19 bases between the two ends. The CDR3 loop reads CASSFLQVVARGYTF. For the CDR3, the DNA is TGTGCCAGCAGCTTCCTACAGGTGGTGGCGAGAGGCTACACCTTC. Complete variable domain (other parts from reference TRBV7-2 and TRBJ1-2): GAGVSQSPSNKVTEKGKDVELRCDPISGHTALYWYRQSLGQGLEFLIYFQGNSAPDKSGLPSDRFSAERTGGSVSTLTIQRTQQEDSAVYLCASSFLQVVARGYTFGSGTRLTVV.

This chain connects TRBV9 to TRBJ2-1, with D possibly being TRBD2 (5 bases). In germline, CDR1 is SGDLS, CDR2 YYNGEE. The CDR3 runs 17 residues. Deletions cut 4 bases from V and 0 bases from J, with 17 bases between. CDR3 DNA sequence: TGTGCCAGCAGCTCCTATTCGCGGGTGAGCTCCTACAATGAGCAGTTCTTC. Protein product: CASSSYSRVSSYNEQFF.

The CDR3 protein is CASSLGSGGDYEQYF. The DNA for the CDR3 is TGCGCCAGCAGCTTGGGCAGCGGGGGGGACTACGAGCAGTACTTC. V usage is TRBV5-1 and J usage is TRBJ2-7, with 10 bases identical to TRBD2. The V gene end was trimmed by 0 bases and the J gene end by 3 bases; junction bases not matched to a gene: 3. This CDR3 comprises 15 residues. The germline V gene encodes CDR1 SGHRS and CDR2 YFSETQ.

The sample holds one count of this clone. The chain joins TRBV30 to TRBJ1-2; possibly TRBD1 for D (5 bases). Per the germline V gene, CDR1 is GTSNPN and CDR2 is SVGIG (reference sequence). Between the trimmed V and J ends, which lost 0 bases and 8 bases, there was a span of 16 bases. There are 14 residues in the CDR3. CDR3 DNA sequence: TGTGCCTGGAGTGTATTCGGGGGGGGACGCGGCTACACCTTC. Its translation: CAWSVFGGGRGYTF.

The rearrangement uses TRBV2 and TRBJ2-3; tentatively, D is TRBD1 (6 bases). The germline V gene has CDR1 SNHLY and CDR2 FYNNEI. This CDR3 is 16 amino acids long. V lost 6 bases to trimming and J lost 1 base, with 17 bases between them. CDR3 coding DNA: TGTGCCAGCAGGGTTCAGGGGCTCTGGGGCACAGATACGCAGTATTTT. Its protein product is CASRVQGLWGTDTQYF.

This chain joins TRBV6-1 and TRBJ2-7, with TRBD1 matching over 9 bases. Germline values: CDR1 MNHNS, CDR2 SASEGT. The CDR3 has 14 amino acids. The trim removed 8 bases at V and 0 bases at J, leaving 5 bases unmatched. CDR3 in DNA: TGTGCCAGCCTGGGACAGGGCGTCTCCTACGAGCAGTACTTC. Residues: CASLGQGVSYEQYF.

This chain connects TRBV19 to TRBJ1-2; D is undetermined. The CDR3 runs to 15 residues. V lost 0 bases, J lost 4 bases, and 12 bases lay in between. Germline lookup yields CDR1 LNHDA and CDR2 SQIVND (reference sequence). The chain's CDR3 is CASSIDPARVYGYTF. The CDR3 coding sequence is TGTGCCAGTAGTATAGACCCTGCGAGGGTCTATGGCTACACCTTC. The full variable domain, with the rest looked up from reference TRBV19 and TRBJ1-2, is DGGITQSPKYLFRKEGQNVTLSCEQNLNHDAMYWYRQDPGQGLRLIYYSQIVNDFQKGDIAEGYSVSREKKESFPLTVTSAQKNPTAFYLCASSIDPARVYGYTFGSGTRLTVV.

The table lists this clone with a count of one. The rearrangement links TRBV30 to TRBJ2-3; TRBD2 is a possible D gene (5 bases). This CDR3 region has 11 residues. Germline CDR1 is GTSNPN and CDR2 is SVGIG (reference sequence). With 3 bases removed from V and 6 bases from J, the gap between germline ends came to 7 bases. For the CDR3, the DNA is TGTGCCTGGAGGACGGGGGATACGCAGTATTTT. It specifies CAWRTGDTQYF.

The chain combines TRBV28 with TRBJ2-7; no reliable D call. Trimming cost V 6 bases and J 5 bases, with 14 bases left between them. The CDR3 runs 13 residues. The germline CDR1 and CDR2 sequences are MDHEN and SYDVKM. This CDR3 reads CASSSPLENEQYF. The DNA for the CDR3 is TGTGCCAGCAGCTCCCCGCTGGAGAACGAGCAGTACTTC.